These T cell receptor beta chains were read from a single sample in a study of blood T cell repertoires in COVID-19. Sequencing was performed with immunoSEQ multiplex PCR; in TCRdb, only in-frame clones are kept and a portion is missing. Of 85,000 to 95,000 clones listed, around 86% are singletons. Sequencing input: peripheral blood. These receptors were obtained from a woman older than 75 with acute or convalescent COVID-19. The CDR3 runs from the conserved cysteine through the conserved F or W. D genes are given only for firm matches. Clone size, where shown, is once, few, many, or a class for clones that have expanded.

d_call j_call clone_size v_call cdr3_aa cdr3_nt
- TRBJ1-1 - TRBV28 CASSAGGQPEAFF TGTGCCAGCAGTGCCGGGGGGCAGCCTGAAGCTTTCTTT
- TRBJ2-2 - TRBV5-1 CASSFFTGLGTGELFF TGCGCCAGCAGTTTTTTCACAGGGTTGGGCACCGGGGAGCTGTTTTTT
TRBD2 TRBJ2-7 - TRBV6-5 CASSYSTRGDYEQYF TGTGCCAGCAGTTACTCGACCCGGGGGGACTACGAGCAGTACTTC
TRBD2 TRBJ2-3 - TRBV3-1/TRBV3-2 CASSPGSGAGDTQYF TGTGCCAGCAGCCCCGGAAGCGGGGCCGGAGATACGCAGTATTTT
- TRBJ2-7 - TRBV10-3 CAISLAGQGYEQYF TGTGCCATCAGTCTAGCGGGACAGGGGTACGAGCAGTACTTC
TRBD1 TRBJ1-2 - TRBV28 CASSSTGDYGYTF TGTGCCAGCAGTTCGACAGGGGACTATGGCTACACCTTC
- TRBJ2-5 - TRBV29-1 CSVGLIGAETQYF TGCAGCGTTGGTCTTATTGGGGCAGAGACCCAGTACTTC
- TRBJ1-2 few TRBV3-1/TRBV3-2 CASSQVPLSYGYTF TGTGCCAGCAGCCAAGTTCCCCTCTCCTATGGCTACACCTTC
- TRBJ1-1 - TRBV21-1 CASSKATGGNTEAFF TGTGCCAGCAGCAAAGCAACAGGGGGTAACACTGAAGCTTTCTTT
- TRBJ2-1 - TRBV7-3 CASSQGGGDEQFF TGTGCCAGCAGCCAGGGGGGCGGAGATGAGCAGTTCTTC
TRBD1 TRBJ1-2 - TRBV6-5 CASSSAGTGVNGYTF TGTGCCAGCAGTTCCGCCGGGACAGGGGTGAATGGCTACACCTTC
TRBD1 TRBJ1-3 - TRBV9 CASSPGTGDSGNTIYF TGTGCCAGCAGCCCCGGGACAGGAGACTCTGGAAACACCATATATTTT
- TRBJ1-2 - TRBV4-2 CASSQGQGGDYGYTF TGTGCCAGCAGCCAAGGTCAGGGAGGGGACTATGGCTACACCTTC
TRBD1 TRBJ1-5 - TRBV6-1 CASSEGRRGHQPQHF TGTGCCAGCAGTGAAGGGCGCAGGGGGCATCAGCCCCAGCATTTT
TRBD1 TRBJ1-1 - TRBV18 CASSPPGGMNTEAFF TGTGCCAGCTCACCCCCAGGGGGCATGAACACTGAAGCTTTCTTT
TRBD1 TRBJ1-1 - TRBV19 CASSIGGGETEAFF TGTGCCAGTAGTATAGGAGGGGGCGAGACTGAAGCTTTCTTT
TRBD1 TRBJ1-1 few TRBV5-5 CASSPRQGAITEAFF TGTGCCAGCAGCCCCCGACAGGGGGCTATCACTGAAGCTTTCTTT
TRBD1 TRBJ2-5 - TRBV7-3 CASGETGGGETQYF TGTGCCAGCGGGGAGACAGGGGGAGGAGAGACCCAGTACTTC
- TRBJ2-3 - TRBV7-3 CASSRQGQPGTDTQYF TGTGCCAGCAGCCGACAAGGACAGCCAGGCACAGATACGCAGTATTTT
- TRBJ2-2 once TRBV18 CASSPGGNTGELFF TGTGCCAGCTCCCCGGGTGGAAACACCGGGGAGCTGTTTTTT
TRBD1 TRBJ1-1 - TRBV19 CASSIGTETKAFF TGTGCCAGTAGTATCGGGACAGAAACAAAGGCTTTCTTT
- TRBJ1-2 once TRBV3-1/TRBV3-2 CASSLTGTQGYTF TGTGCCAGCAGCCTTACCGGGACACAAGGCTACACCTTC
TRBD1 TRBJ2-7 - TRBV6-5 CASSRAGQGFYEQYF TGTGCCAGCAGCCGAGCGGGACAGGGCTTCTACGAGCAGTACTTC
- TRBJ1-5 - TRBV7-2 CASSLFSREVGQPQHF TGTGCCAGCAGCTTATTCAGCCGGGAGGTAGGTCAGCCCCAGCATTTT
- TRBJ1-1 - TRBV5-1 CASSLGGPRLVNTEAFF TGCGCCAGCAGCTTGGGCGGCCCCAGATTGGTTAACACTGAAGCTTTCTTT
- TRBJ2-3 - TRBV6-5 CASRLAGTDTQYF TGTGCCAGCAGGTTGGCGGGCACAGATACGCAGTATTTT
- TRBJ1-2 - TRBV12-3/TRBV12-4 CASSPEETYGYTF TGTGCCAGCAGTCCCGAGGAGACGTATGGCTACACCTTC
TRBD1 TRBJ2-6 - TRBV18 CASSPPGQGPGPGANVLTF TGTGCCAGCTCACCCCCGGGACAGGGACCAGGTCCAGGGGCCAACGTCCTGACTTTC
- TRBJ2-3 - TRBV7-3 CASSVLGGDTDTQYF TGTGCCAGCAGCGTTCTTGGCGGGGACACAGATACGCAGTATTTT
- TRBJ1-2 - TRBV27 CASTPGQGHYGYTF TGTGCCAGCACTCCGGGGCAGGGGCACTATGGCTACACCTTC
- TRBJ2-5 - TRBV15 CATRGGRGEETQYF TGTGCCACCAGGGGGGGCAGGGGGGAAGAGACCCAGTACTTC
- TRBJ1-1 few TRBV7-2 CASSPAYRNTEAFF TGTGCCAGCAGCCCCGCCTATAGGAACACTGAAGCTTTCTTT
- TRBJ1-6 - TRBV27 CASSFQGAGSPLHF TGTGCCAGCAGTTTTCAGGGCGCGGGGTCACCCCTCCACTTT
TRBD1 TRBJ2-5 few TRBV13 CASSLTGGKTQYF TGTGCCAGCAGCTTAACAGGGGGAAAGACCCAGTACTTC